A single sample gave rise to the 10 T cell receptor beta chains below, sequenced in a study of blood T cells in healthy people across ages (dated by TCRdb to the mid-2010s). The library relied on 5' RACE. Sequenced using an Illumina HiSeq 2500. A second about 7 to 12 cycle PCR used a sample-barcoded 5' primer and a J-beta primer mix. TCRdb redid the processing of the public reads, applying fastp at Q25 and MiXCR, and retained in-frame beta chains. Rows with one shared CDR3 protein collapse into an entry with the most common genes and DNA. A total of about 1 million distinct CDR3 sequences appear in this sample, 20% to 25% of them only once. Of the sample, about 0.69% is held by the ten largest clones. The same data also contributed to another study, on T cells of mothers and their children.

The sequencing input was blood. The source is a girl aged 2 to 9 in good health.

This chain uses TRBV11-1 with TRBJ2-5; the D gene is possibly TRBD1 (5 bases). V lost 9 bases and J lost 11, with 22 bases in between. The CDR3 has 13 amino acids. Germline values: CDR1 SGHAT, CDR2 FQDESV (reference sequence). This chain's CDR3 is CARKGQVTYQQYF. The DNA of the CDR3 is TGTGCCAGAAAGGGGCAGGTCACCTACCAGCAGTACTTC.

The rearrangement uses TRBV4-3 and TRBJ2-3; the D gene could be TRBD1 or TRBD2 (5 bases each). Germline V gene data show CDR1 as LGHNA and CDR2 as YSLEER. V gave up 4 bases and J gave up 2 bases, with 16 bases separating them. CDR3 size: 16 residues. CDR3 in DNA: TGCGCCAGCAGCCGGGACGGGTCGGCGACCACAGATACGCAGTATTTT. Its translation: CASSRDGSATTDTQYF.

This chain uses TRBV27 with TRBJ2-5; 8 bases align to TRBD1. This CDR3 comprises 16 residues. Germline V gene data show CDR1 as MNHEY and CDR2 as SMNVEV (reference sequence). Unmatched junction bases numbered 12, after V lost 4 bases and J lost 5 bases. CDR3 loop: CASSSTRTGYRETQYF. CDR3 nucleotide sequence: TGTGCCAGCAGTTCCACCCGGACAGGGTATAGGGAGACCCAGTACTTC.

A few counts support this clonotype. This chain joins TRBV5-1 and TRBJ2-1, with TRBD1 matching 10 bases. V gave up 4 bases and J gave up 9 bases; unmatched junction bases: 10. Germline loops: CDR1 SGHRS, CDR2 YFSETQ. The CDR3 is 15 residues long. The DNA for the CDR3 is TGCGCCAGCAGCCCGAGGGGAGACAGGGGGCTTGAGCAGTTCTTC. As protein: CASSPRGDRGLEQFF. Full variable domain (rest looked up from reference TRBV5-1 and TRBJ2-1): KAGVTQTPRYLIKTRGQQVTLSCSPISGHRSVSWYQQTPGQGLQFLFEYFSETQRNKGNFPGRFSGRQFSNSRSEMNVSTLELGDSALYLCASSPRGDRGLEQFFGPGTRLTVL.

V and J are TRBV20-1 and TRBJ2-1; D may correspond to TRBD1 or TRBD2 (5 bases each). The CDR3 runs 13 residues. Germline V CDR1 and CDR2: DFQATT, SNEGSKA (reference sequence). V lost 5 bases and J 9 bases, leaving 17 bases between the germline ends. The CDR3: CSAGSAKQGEQFF. CDR3 DNA: TGCAGTGCTGGGAGCGCCAAGCAGGGTGAGCAGTTCTTC.

This clonotype was observed a handful of times. This chain links TRBV12-3 or TRBV12-4 with TRBJ2-2; D possibly uses TRBD1 or TRBD2 (7 bases each). Trimming took 6 bases from V and 2 from J, leaving 19 bases between them. There are 17 residues in the CDR3. CDR3 in amino acids: CASSPQGGAINTGELFF. The DNA for the CDR3 is TGTGCCAGCAGCCCCCAGGGGGGGGCGATAAACACCGGGGAGCTGTTTTTT.

The chain has TRBV7-2 and TRBJ1-1; no reliable D call. Germline values: CDR1 SGHTA, CDR2 FQGNSA. Trimming removed 2 bases at V and 0 bases at J, with 7 bases between. The CDR3 has 14 residues. CDR3 loop: CASSLMSVNTEAFF. The CDR3, as DNA: TGTGCCAGCAGCTTAATGTCGGTGAACACTGAAGCTTTCTTT.

The J gene is TRBJ2-5, the V gene TRBV5-1, with 8 nucleotides matching TRBD1. The CDR3 contains 14 residues. Per the germline V gene, CDR1 is SGHRS and CDR2 is YFSETQ. J gave up 7 bases and V 5 bases, and 10 bases lay outside the gene matches. The CDR3 region has the DNA TGCGCCAGCAGATCGGACAGGGAATTTGGGACCCAGTACTTC. Protein product: CASRSDREFGTQYF.

This clonotype has a handful of counts. The chain combines TRBV29-1 with TRBJ2-3; D gene uncertain. V lost 1 base and J lost 0, with 11 bases in between. CDR3 length: 15 residues. Germline V lookup: CDR1 SQVTM, CDR2 ANQGSEA. Here the CDR3 DNA reads TGCAGCGTTGAAGGGACCAAAACTAGCACAGATACGCAGTATTTT. Protein: CSVEGTKTSTDTQYF.

This clonotype was recorded a few times. V is TRBV28 and J is TRBJ2-5, with D uncertain. This CDR3 region has 13 residues. V was pared by 3 bases and J by 7 bases, with 12 bases between. In germline, CDR1 is MDHEN, CDR2 SYDVKM. This chain's CDR3 is CASSFKLRGTQYF. In nucleotides, the CDR3 is TGTGCCAGCAGTTTTAAGCTCCGAGGGACCCAGTACTTC.